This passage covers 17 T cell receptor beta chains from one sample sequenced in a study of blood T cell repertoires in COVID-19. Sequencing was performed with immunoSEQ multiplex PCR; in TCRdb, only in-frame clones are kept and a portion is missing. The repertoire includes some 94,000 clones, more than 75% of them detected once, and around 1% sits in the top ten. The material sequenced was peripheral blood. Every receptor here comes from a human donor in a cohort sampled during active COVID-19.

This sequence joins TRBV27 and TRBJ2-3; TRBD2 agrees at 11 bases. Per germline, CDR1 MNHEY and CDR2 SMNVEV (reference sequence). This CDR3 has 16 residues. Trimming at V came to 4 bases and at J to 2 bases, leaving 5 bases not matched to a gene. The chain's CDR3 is CASSSPGLAATDTQYF. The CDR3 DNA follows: TGTGCCAGCAGTTCTCCGGGACTAGCGGCCACAGATACGCAGTATTTT.

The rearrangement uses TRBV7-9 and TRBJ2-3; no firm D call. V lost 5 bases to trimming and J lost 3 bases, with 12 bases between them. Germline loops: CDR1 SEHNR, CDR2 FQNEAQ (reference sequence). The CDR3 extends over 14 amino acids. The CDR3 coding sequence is TGTGCCAGCAGCCCAGGCGTGGTAACAGATACGCAGTATTTT. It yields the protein CASSPGVVTDTQYF.

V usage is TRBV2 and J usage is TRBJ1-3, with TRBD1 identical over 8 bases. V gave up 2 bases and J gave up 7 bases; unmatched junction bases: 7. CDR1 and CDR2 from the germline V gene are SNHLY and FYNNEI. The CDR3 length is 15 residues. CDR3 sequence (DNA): TGTGCCAGCAGTGAACAAGGGGGACAGGCGAACACCATATATTTT. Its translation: CASSEQGGQANTIYF.

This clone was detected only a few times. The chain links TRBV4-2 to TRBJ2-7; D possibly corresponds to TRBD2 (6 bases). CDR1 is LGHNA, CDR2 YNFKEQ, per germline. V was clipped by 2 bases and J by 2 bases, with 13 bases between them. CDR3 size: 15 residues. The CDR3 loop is CASSQSETGAYEQYF. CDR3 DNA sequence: TGTGCCAGCAGCCAATCTGAGACGGGAGCCTACGAGCAGTACTTC.

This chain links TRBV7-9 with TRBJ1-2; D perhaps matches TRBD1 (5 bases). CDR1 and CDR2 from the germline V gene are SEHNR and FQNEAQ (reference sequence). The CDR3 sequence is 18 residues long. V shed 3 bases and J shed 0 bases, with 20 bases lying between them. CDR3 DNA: TGTGCCAGCAGCTTGCCCCGGGGGAACATCCAAGCTAACTATGGCTACACCTTC. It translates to CASSLPRGNIQANYGYTF.

DNA for the CDR3: TGTGCCAGCACGGGGAGTTCACGCGCTCCGTATGGCTACACCTTC. As protein: CASTGSSRAPYGYTF. The chain recombines TRBV28 with TRBJ1-2; D remains ambiguous. The germline CDR1 and CDR2 sequences are MDHEN and SYDVKM. The V gene lost 7 bases and the J gene lost 5 bases, with 20 bases spanning the gap. The CDR3 is made up of 15 amino acids.

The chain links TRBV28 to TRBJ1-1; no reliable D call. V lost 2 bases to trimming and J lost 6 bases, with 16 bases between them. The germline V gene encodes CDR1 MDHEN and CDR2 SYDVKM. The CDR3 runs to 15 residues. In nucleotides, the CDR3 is TGTGCCAGCAGTTTACCGGACTCTGGGAGGGCTGAAGCTTTCTTT. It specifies CASSLPDSGRAEAFF.

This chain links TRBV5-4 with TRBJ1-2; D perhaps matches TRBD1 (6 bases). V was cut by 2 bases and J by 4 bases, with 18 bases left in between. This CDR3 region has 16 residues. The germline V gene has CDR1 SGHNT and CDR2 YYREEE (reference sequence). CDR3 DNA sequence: TGTGCCAGCAGCTTAGGATCCCTGGACAGCGGCTATGGCTACACCTTC. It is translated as CASSLGSLDSGYGYTF.

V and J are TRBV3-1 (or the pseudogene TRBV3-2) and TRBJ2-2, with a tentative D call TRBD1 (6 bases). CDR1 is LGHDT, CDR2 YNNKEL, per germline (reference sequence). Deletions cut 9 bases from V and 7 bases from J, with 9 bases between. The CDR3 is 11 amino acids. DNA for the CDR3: TGTGCCAGTCAGGGGTACGGGGAGCTGTTTTTT. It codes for CASQGYGELFF.

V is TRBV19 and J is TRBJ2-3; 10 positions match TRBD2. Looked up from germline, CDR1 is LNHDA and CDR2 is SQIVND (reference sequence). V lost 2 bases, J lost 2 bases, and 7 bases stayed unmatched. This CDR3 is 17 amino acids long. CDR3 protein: CASSIRLAGASTDTQYF. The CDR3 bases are TGTGCCAGTAGTATAAGGCTAGCGGGAGCTTCCACAGATACGCAGTATTTT.

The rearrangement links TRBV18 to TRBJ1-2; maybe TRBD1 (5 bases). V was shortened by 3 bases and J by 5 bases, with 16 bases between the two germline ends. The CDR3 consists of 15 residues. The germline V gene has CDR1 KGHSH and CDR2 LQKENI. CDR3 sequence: CASSPRQSERYGYTF. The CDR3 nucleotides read TGTGCCAGCTCACCCAGACAGTCAGAAAGATATGGCTACACCTTC.

As DNA, the CDR3 is TGTGCCTGGAGTTCAACACAGGGAATCTATAGCAATCAGCCCCAGCATTTT. Translation: CAWSSTQGIYSNQPQHF. The chain couples TRBV30 to TRBJ1-5, with a weak D call TRBD1 (6 bases). The CDR3 is 17 amino acids. V shed 2 bases and J shed 0 bases, with 17 bases lying between them. Germline loops: CDR1 GTSNPN, CDR2 SVGIG (reference sequence).

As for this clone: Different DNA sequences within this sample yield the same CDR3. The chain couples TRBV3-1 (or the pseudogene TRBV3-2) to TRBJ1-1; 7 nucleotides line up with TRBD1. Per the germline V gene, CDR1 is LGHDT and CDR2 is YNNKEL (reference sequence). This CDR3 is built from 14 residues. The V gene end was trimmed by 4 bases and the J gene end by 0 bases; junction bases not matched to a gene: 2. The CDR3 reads CASSLGQLNTEAFF. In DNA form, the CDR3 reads TGTGCCAGCAGCCTGGGACAGCTGAACACTGAAGCTTTCTTT.

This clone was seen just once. The CDR3 nucleotides are TGTGCCAGCACCCCCCGCGGGGAGGGTCAGCCCCAGCATTTT. Protein: CASTPRGEGQPQHF. The chain employs TRBV6-5 and TRBJ1-5; no firm D call. Trimming shortened V by 7 bases and J by 6 bases, and 16 bases separated the two germline ends. This CDR3 region has 14 residues. The germline V gene encodes CDR1 MNHEY and CDR2 SVGAGI.

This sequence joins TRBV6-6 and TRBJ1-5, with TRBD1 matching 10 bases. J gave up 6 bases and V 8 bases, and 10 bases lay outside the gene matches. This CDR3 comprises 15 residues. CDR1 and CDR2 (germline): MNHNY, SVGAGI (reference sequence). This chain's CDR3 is CASGLGQGLGQPQHF. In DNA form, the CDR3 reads TGTGCCAGCGGGCTGGGACAGGGGCTTGGTCAGCCCCAGCATTTT.

CDR3 sequence: CASRPGTGEDNSPLHF. CDR3 in DNA: TGCGCCAGTAGACCCGGGACAGGAGAGGATAATTCACCCCTCCACTTT. The chain joins TRBV5-1 to TRBJ1-6; 8 bases match TRBD1. V was pared by 8 bases and J by 5 bases, with 12 bases of the junction left unmatched. The germline V gene encodes CDR1 SGHRS and CDR2 YFSETQ. The CDR3 sequence is 16 residues long.

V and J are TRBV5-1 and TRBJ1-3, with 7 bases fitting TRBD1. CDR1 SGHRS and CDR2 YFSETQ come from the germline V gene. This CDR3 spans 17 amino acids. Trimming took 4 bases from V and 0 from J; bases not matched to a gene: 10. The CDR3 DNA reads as TGCGCCAGCAGCCTCGGGACAGCTGATTTCTCTGGAAACACCATATATTTT. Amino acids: CASSLGTADFSGNTIYF.